One and the same sample provided the 8 T cell receptor beta chains below, sequenced in a study of blood T cell repertoires in COVID-19 (dated by TCRdb to 2020 to 2021). Receptor amplification or capture employed the immunoSEQ multiplex PCR assay. What TCRdb holds here is the immuneACCESS table cut down to in-frame rearrangements. Part of the clones is not present; checked against another copy, under half of the missing clones reflect an unresolved V gene, and the others are unexplained. Present in this sample are some 150,000 clones, roughly 87% of which were seen just once. 1.5% to 2% of the sample belongs to the ten largest clones. The sequenced sample consisted of peripheral blood. The origin of the receptors is a human donor in a cohort sampled during active COVID-19.

This clone came up many times. The genes are TRBV9 and TRBJ1-2; D not certain. CDR3 length: 16 amino acids. V lost 0 bases and J 2 bases, leaving 14 bases between the germline ends. Germline V gene data show CDR1 as SGDLS and CDR2 as YYNGEE. The CDR3 DNA sequence: TGTGCCAGCAGCGTAGACCACAGTCCTTCCAACTATGGCTACACCTTC. This translates into CASSVDHSPSNYGYTF. Supplemented by reference TRBV9 and TRBJ1-2, the full variable domain reads DSGVTQTPKHLITATGQRVTLRCSPRSGDLSVYWYQQSLDQGLQFLIQYYNGEERAKGNILERFSAQQFPDLHSELNLSSLELGDSALYFCASSVDHSPSNYGYTFGSGTRLTVV.

The V and J genes are TRBV7-9 and TRBJ2-1; tentative D call: TRBD2 (7 bases). The CDR3 consists of 16 residues. The germline gives CDR1 SEHNR, CDR2 FQNEAQ (reference sequence). Trimming removed 5 bases at V and 0 bases at J, with 14 bases between. The DNA of the CDR3 is TGTGCCAGCAGCCGTAGGGGGGGGAGCTCCTACAATGAGCAGTTCTTC. Residues: CASSRRGGSSYNEQFF.

The V call is TRBV7-2, the J call TRBJ1-5, with D possibly being TRBD1 (5 bases). CDR3 length: 15 residues. Germline-derived CDR1 and CDR2 are SGHTA and FQGNSA. Trimming shortened V by 8 bases and J by 5 bases, and 19 bases separated the two germline ends. The CDR3 spells CASGRAGSGDQPQHF. The CDR3 DNA is TGTGCCAGCGGGAGGGCAGGGTCGGGGGATCAGCCCCAGCATTTT.

The rearrangement uses TRBV9 and TRBJ2-2, with TRBD2 as a possible D gene (6 bases). CDR1 is SGDLS and CDR2 is YYNGEE in the germline V gene. Trimming removed 0 bases at V and 4 bases at J, with 10 bases between. This CDR3 has 15 residues. The CDR3 DNA is TGTGCCAGCAGCGTAGAGGCGGGGCCCACCGGGGAGCTGTTTTTT. It is translated as CASSVEAGPTGELFF.

The chain carries TRBV7-9 and TRBJ1-3; TRBD1 matches 9 bases. This CDR3 region has 17 residues. V lost 4 bases and J lost 0; bases outside the gene matches: 7. CDR1 is SEHNR and CDR2 is FQNEAQ in the germline V gene (reference sequence). Here the CDR3 DNA reads TGTGCCAGCAGCTGGTCGGGACAGGGAGGCTCTGGAAACACCATATATTTT. It codes for CASSWSGQGGSGNTIYF.

This chain uses TRBV7-2 with TRBJ1-1; possibly TRBD1 for D (5 bases). Trimming shortened V by 1 base and J by 1 base, and 13 bases separated the two germline ends. There are 16 residues in the CDR3. Per the germline V gene, CDR1 is SGHTA and CDR2 is FQGNSA. This CDR3 is CASSLGGEGKNTEAFF. CDR3 bases: TGTGCCAGCAGCTTAGGGGGCGAAGGAAAGAACACTGAAGCTTTCTTT.

This chain links TRBV19 with TRBJ1-3; 7 bases map to TRBD1. From germline, CDR1 is LNHDA and CDR2 SQIVND (reference sequence). The V gene end was trimmed by 4 bases and the J gene end by 0 bases; junction bases not matched to a gene: 3. This CDR3 contains 15 residues. The CDR3 here is CASSRGQNSGNTIYF. The CDR3 nucleotides read TGTGCCAGTAGTAGGGGACAGAACTCTGGAAACACCATATATTTT.

This chain uses TRBV9 with TRBJ2-7; 7 bases are a match to TRBD1. Trimming at V came to 3 bases and at J to 4 bases, leaving 7 bases not matched to a gene. The CDR3 totals 14 residues. CDR1 SGDLS and CDR2 YYNGEE come from the germline V gene. CDR3 DNA sequence: TGTGCCAGCAGCGCACGACAGGGCCCGTACGAGCAGTACTTC. Translating gives CASSARQGPYEQYF.